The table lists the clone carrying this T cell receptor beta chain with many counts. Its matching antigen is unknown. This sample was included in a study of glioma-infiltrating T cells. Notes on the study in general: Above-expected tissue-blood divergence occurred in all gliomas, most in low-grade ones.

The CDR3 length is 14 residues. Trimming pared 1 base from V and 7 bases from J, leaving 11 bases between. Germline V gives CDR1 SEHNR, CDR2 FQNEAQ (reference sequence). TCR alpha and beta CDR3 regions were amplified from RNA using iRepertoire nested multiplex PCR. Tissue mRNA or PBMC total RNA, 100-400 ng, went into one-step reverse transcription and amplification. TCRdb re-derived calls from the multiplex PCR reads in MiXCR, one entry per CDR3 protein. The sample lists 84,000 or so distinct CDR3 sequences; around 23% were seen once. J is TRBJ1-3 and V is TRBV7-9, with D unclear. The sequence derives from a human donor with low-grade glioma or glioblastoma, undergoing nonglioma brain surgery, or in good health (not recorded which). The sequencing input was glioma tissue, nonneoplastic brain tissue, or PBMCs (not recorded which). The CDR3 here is CASSLGSIGNTIYF. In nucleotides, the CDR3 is TGTGCCAGCAGCTTAGGCTCTATCGGGAACACCATATATTTT.